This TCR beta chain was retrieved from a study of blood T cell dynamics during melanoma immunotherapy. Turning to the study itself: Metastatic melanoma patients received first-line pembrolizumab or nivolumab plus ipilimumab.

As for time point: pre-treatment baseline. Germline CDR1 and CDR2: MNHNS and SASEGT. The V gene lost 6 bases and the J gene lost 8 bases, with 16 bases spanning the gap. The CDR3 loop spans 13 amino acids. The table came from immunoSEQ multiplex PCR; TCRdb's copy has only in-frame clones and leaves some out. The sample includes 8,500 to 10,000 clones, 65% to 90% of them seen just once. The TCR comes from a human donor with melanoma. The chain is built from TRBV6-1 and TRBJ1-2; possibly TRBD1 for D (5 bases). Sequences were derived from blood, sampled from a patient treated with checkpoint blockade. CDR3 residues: CASSPSGAYGYTF. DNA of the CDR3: TGTGCCAGCAGCCCGTCCGGGGCATACGGCTACACCTTC.